Presented here are 30 T cell receptor beta chains from one specimen sequenced in a study of T cells in localized non-small cell lung cancer. Some clones are missing from TCRdb's copy, which holds only in-frame ones; the method was immunoSEQ multiplex PCR. The sample has some 31,000 clones, around 80% seen once; the top ten hold 33%. This sample comprised peripheral blood, obtained before any cancer treatment. The receptors come from a male donor aged 60 or older with stage II squamous cell lung carcinoma.

The chain couples TRBV5-4 to TRBJ1-1; the D is unclear. Trimming shortened V by 0 bases and J by 2 bases, and 5 bases separated the two germline ends. The germline gives CDR1 SGHNT, CDR2 YYREEE (reference sequence). The CDR3 has 13 amino acids. CDR3: CASSLDVNTEAFF. Here the CDR3 DNA reads TGTGCCAGCAGCTTGGACGTAAACACTGAAGCTTTCTTT.

The V gene is TRBV30, the J gene TRBJ1-1; D might be TRBD1 (6 bases). The germline V and J ends were trimmed by 0 bases and 6 bases, with 17 bases remaining between them. CDR1 and CDR2 from the germline V gene are GTSNPN and SVGIG (reference sequence). The CDR3 contains 15 residues. CDR3 bases: TGTGCCTGGAGTGTGTCAGGGGTTACAGAAGCTGAAGCTTTCTTT. Amino acids: CAWSVSGVTEAEAFF.

The rearrangement links TRBV6-6 to TRBJ1-2; a weak D match, TRBD1 (6 bases). The CDR3 sequence is 14 residues long. Germline V gene sequence: CDR1 MNHNY, CDR2 SVGAGI (reference sequence). Trimming shortened V by 0 bases and J by 6 bases, and 11 bases separated the two germline ends. The CDR3 sequence is CASSYSRGSDGYTF. Written as DNA, the CDR3 is TGTGCCAGCAGTTACTCAAGGGGGTCGGATGGCTACACCTTC.

This clone was picked up one time. The chain joins TRBV15 to TRBJ1-5; 8 bases fit TRBD1. Trimming took 5 bases from V and 6 from J; bases not matched to a gene: 12. Germline V gives CDR1 LNHNV, CDR2 YYDKDF (reference sequence). The CDR3 spans 16 residues. The CDR3 coding sequence is TGTGCCACCAGCGGGGGGAGACAGGGGAGAGGTCAGCCCCAGCATTTT. It yields the protein CATSGGRQGRGQPQHF.

This clone was observed a few times. This rearrangement joins TRBV6-5 to TRBJ1-1; no firm D call. Germline loops: CDR1 MNHEY, CDR2 SVGAGI. The CDR3 has 13 residues. The ends were cut back, 7 bases at V and 4 bases at J, with 13 bases in the middle. The CDR3 sequence is CASKQEGFTEAFF. In DNA form, the CDR3 reads TGTGCCAGCAAGCAGGAGGGTTTCACTGAAGCTTTCTTT.

The count of this clone is one. This chain links TRBV19 with TRBJ1-1; D is perhaps TRBD1 (5 bases). Trimming pared 8 bases from V and 3 bases from J, leaving 16 bases between. The germline CDR1 and CDR2 sequences are LNHDA and SQIVND (reference sequence). The CDR3 is 14 amino acids. The CDR3 nucleotides are TGTGCCAGTGCCTCAGGGTGGGCAGACACTGAAGCTTTCTTT. Protein: CASASGWADTEAFF.

The rearrangement joins TRBV30 to TRBJ2-5, with D perhaps TRBD2 (7 bases). The V gene's germline CDR1 is GTSNPN and CDR2 SVGIG (reference sequence). This CDR3 comprises 16 residues. Between the trimmed V and J ends, which lost 0 bases and 5 bases, there was a span of 19 bases. The CDR3 reads CAWSVGFGGGEETQYF. CDR3 sequence (DNA): TGTGCCTGGAGTGTAGGGTTTGGCGGGGGCGAGGAGACCCAGTACTTC. Full variable domain (missing parts from reference TRBV30 and TRBJ2-5): SQTIHQWPATLVQPVGSPLSLECTVEGTSNPNLYWYRQAAGRGLQLLFYSVGIGQISSEVPQNLSASRPQDRQFILSSKKLLLSDSGFYLCAWSVGFGGGEETQYFGPGTRLLVL.

This clone has a handful of counts. The chain links TRBV11-2 to TRBJ1-1; TRBD1 aligns across 8 bases. This CDR3 region has 14 residues. V was clipped by 4 bases and J by 4 bases; unmatched bases: 5. The V gene's germline CDR1 is SGHAT and CDR2 FQNNGV. The CDR3 DNA follows: TGTGCCAGCAGCTCCCGGACAGGGAGCACTGAAGCTTTCTTT. Encoded protein: CASSSRTGSTEAFF.

J is TRBJ1-4 and V is TRBV2, with TRBD1 matching over 10 bases. Germline V lookup: CDR1 SNHLY, CDR2 FYNNEI. The junction had 9 bases not matched to a gene; V was cut back by 6 bases and J by 8 bases. CDR3 size: 15 residues. CDR3 sequence reads: CASSLDRGRGEKLFF. The CDR3, as DNA: TGTGCCAGCAGCCTCGACAGGGGGCGCGGGGAAAAACTGTTTTTT.

The V gene is TRBV10-2, the J gene TRBJ2-7, with D uncertain. CDR3 length: 14 residues. V dropped 0 bases and J dropped 5 bases, with 11 bases sitting between them. Looked up from germline, CDR1 is WSHSY and CDR2 is SAAADI. The CDR3, as DNA: TGCGCCAGCAGTGAGTCATTAGGGATGCACGAGCAGTACTTC. The encoded protein is CASSESLGMHEQYF.

This clone was picked up a small number of times. The rearrangement uses TRBV18 and TRBJ2-5; D remains ambiguous. Germline assignment: CDR1 KGHSH and CDR2 LQKENI. This CDR3 is 13 amino acids long. V was cut by 4 bases and J by 0 bases, with 6 bases left in between. The CDR3 coding sequence is TGTGCCAGCTCACGGGGAAACCAAGAGACCCAGTACTTC. It yields the protein CASSRGNQETQYF.

This clone was seen once. V usage is TRBV27 and J usage is TRBJ1-1, with D unresolved. The CDR3 is 12 amino acids. V was cut by 8 bases and J by 7 bases, with 14 bases left in between. The germline gives CDR1 MNHEY, CDR2 SMNVEV (reference sequence). The CDR3 DNA follows: TGTGCCAGCGGGTGGGGTGTGGGTGAAGCTTTCTTT. It is translated as CASGWGVGEAFF.

The table lists this clone with a few counts. This chain uses TRBV11-2 with TRBJ2-7; the D gene could be TRBD1 or TRBD2 (6 bases each). Between the trimmed V and J ends, which lost 7 bases and 4 bases, there was a span of 11 bases. The CDR3 consists of 12 residues. The V gene's germline CDR1 is SGHAT and CDR2 FQNNGV. In DNA, the CDR3 is TGTGCCAGCACCGGGGGCAGATACGAGCAGTACTTC. Translation: CASTGGRYEQYF.

V gene TRBV30 combines with J gene TRBJ1-4; perhaps TRBD1 as D (5 bases). The CDR3 consists of 16 residues. Between the trimmed V and J ends, which lost 0 bases and 6 bases, there was a span of 17 bases. Germline V CDR1 and CDR2: GTSNPN, SVGIG (reference sequence). The CDR3 DNA sequence: TGTGCCTGGAGTGTAGATTGGGGGTATGGCGATGAAAAACTGTTTTTT. Its protein product is CAWSVDWGYGDEKLFF. The whole variable domain, remainder taken from reference TRBV30 and TRBJ1-4, is SQTIHQWPATLVQPVGSPLSLECTVEGTSNPNLYWYRQAAGRGLQLLFYSVGIGQISSEVPQNLSASRPQDRQFILSSKKLLLSDSGFYLCAWSVDWGYGDEKLFFGSGTQLSVL.

CDR3 protein: CASKKGRVGNTEAFF. CDR3 DNA: TGTGCCAGCAAGAAGGGGCGAGTGGGAAACACTGAAGCTTTCTTT. The J gene is TRBJ1-1, the V gene TRBV6-5, with D perhaps TRBD1 (5 bases). CDR1 and CDR2 (germline): MNHEY, SVGAGI. V lost 7 bases to trimming and J lost 2 bases, with 17 bases between them. This CDR3 is 15 amino acids long.

This clone has only one observation. V gene TRBV5-4 combines with J gene TRBJ2-7, with D possibly being TRBD2 (5 bases). CDR3 length: 14 residues. Trimming stripped 3 bases from V and 2 bases from J, with 12 bases between. Germline V lookup: CDR1 SGHNT, CDR2 YYREEE (reference sequence). The CDR3 loop is CASSSPGRPYEQYF. In DNA form, the CDR3 reads TGTGCCAGCAGCTCCCCTGGGAGACCCTACGAGCAGTACTTC.

This chain joins TRBV6-1 and TRBJ1-2; D is uncertain. Germline CDR1 MNHNS, CDR2 SASEGT. The CDR3 has 11 amino acids. V was shortened by 6 bases and J by 7 bases, with 9 bases between the two germline ends. This CDR3 is CASRVTAGYTF. The CDR3 DNA sequence: TGTGCCAGCAGGGTAACTGCTGGCTACACCTTC.

In its sample, this clone was seen once. V usage is TRBV5-5 and J usage is TRBJ1-1; no firm D call. This CDR3 has 15 amino acids. V lost 1 base to trimming and J lost 1 base, with 11 bases between them. Germline CDR1 and CDR2: SGHKS and YYEKEE (reference sequence). CDR3 region: CASSLYGESNTEAFF. CDR3 in DNA: TGTGCCAGCAGCTTGTACGGGGAGTCGAACACTGAAGCTTTCTTT.

Only a few counts were recorded for this clone. The chain uses TRBV27 and TRBJ2-2; no clear D. The CDR3 length is 13 residues. The V end was cut by 2 bases, the J end by 4 bases, with 5 bases between. CDR1 is MNHEY and CDR2 is SMNVEV in the germline V gene (reference sequence). CDR3 protein: CASSLVGTGELFF. The CDR3 nucleotides are TGTGCCAGCAGTTTAGTGGGCACCGGGGAGCTGTTTTTT.

This clone was picked up one time. DNA for the CDR3: TGCGCCAGCAGCTTGGAAGGGGGTGGCTATGGCTACACCTTC. Its translation: CASSLEGGGYGYTF. J is TRBJ1-2 and V is TRBV5-1, with D tentatively TRBD1 (6 bases). This CDR3 has 14 amino acids. Germline values: CDR1 SGHRS, CDR2 YFSETQ. V lost 0 bases and J 4 bases, leaving 10 bases between the germline ends.

The rearrangement uses TRBV6-1 and TRBJ2-5, with 11 nucleotides matching TRBD1. The CDR3 loop spans 14 amino acids. Germline CDR1 is MNHNS and CDR2 is SASEGT. The trim removed 4 bases at V and 4 bases at J, leaving 2 bases unmatched. The CDR3 region is CASSGTGGAETQYF. The CDR3 DNA reads as TGTGCCAGCAGTGGGACAGGGGGCGCAGAGACCCAGTACTTC.

The gene calls are TRBV25-1 and TRBJ2-7, with D perhaps TRBD1 (6 bases). V was cut by 4 bases and J by 3 bases, with 10 bases left in between. There are 13 residues in the CDR3. Germline V CDR1 and CDR2: MGHDK, SYGVNS. The CDR3 nucleotides read TGTGCCAGCAGTGGACGGACAGTCTACGAGCAGTACTTC. This sequence encodes CASSGRTVYEQYF.

The chain has TRBV9 and TRBJ2-1; TRBD1 matches 7 bases. There are 16 residues in the CDR3. The J segment lost 2 bases and the V segment lost 4 bases, leaving 9 bases of the junction unmatched. The germline CDR1 and CDR2 sequences are SGDLS and YYNGEE. CDR3 in DNA: TGTGCCAGCAGCCCATCATCCGGGACAGCCTACAATGAGCAGTTCTTC. Protein product: CASSPSSGTAYNEQFF.

This clone has more than one count but fewer than ten. The chain has TRBV4-2 and TRBJ1-5, with a tentative D call TRBD1 (5 bases). The V gene's germline CDR1 is LGHNA and CDR2 YNFKEQ. Trimming cost V 4 bases and J 2 bases, with 15 bases left between them. This CDR3 contains 16 residues. The CDR3 sequence is CASSPGTTLGNQPQHF. For the CDR3, the DNA is TGTGCCAGCAGCCCCGGGACCACACTGGGCAATCAGCCCCAGCATTTT.

The chain recombines TRBV6-4 with TRBJ2-3; D might be TRBD1 or TRBD2, each matching 5 bases. Trimming left V 6 bases short and J 1 base short, with 14 bases between. This CDR3 contains 15 residues. Germline CDR1 and CDR2: MRHNA and SNTAGT. CDR3 DNA: TGTGCCAGCAGCAGGGCCCCCGGGGGCACAGATACGCAGTATTTT. This translates into CASSRAPGGTDTQYF.

The chain uses TRBV11-2 and TRBJ2-7; D uncertain. The CDR3 has 15 residues. V was trimmed by 1 base and J by 6 bases, leaving 16 bases between them. Germline V lookup: CDR1 SGHAT, CDR2 FQNNGV. The DNA of the CDR3 is TGTGCCAGCAGCTTAGGAGGAGTAAGGCAGCTCGAGCAGTACTTC. The encoded protein is CASSLGGVRQLEQYF.

V is TRBV11-2 and J is TRBJ2-7; no firm D call. The germline V gene has CDR1 SGHAT and CDR2 FQNNGV. This CDR3 has 13 amino acids. V was shortened by 5 bases and J by 2 bases, with 10 bases between the two germline ends. DNA for the CDR3: TGTGCCAGCAGCCTTTTTAGGGCCTACGAGCAGTACTTC. Translated: CASSLFRAYEQYF.

This clone has more than one count but fewer than ten. The J gene is TRBJ2-1, the V gene TRBV11-2; 8 bases line up with TRBD1. This CDR3 has 15 residues. The junction had 2 bases not matched to a gene; V was cut back by 1 base and J by 3 bases. CDR1 and CDR2 from the germline V gene are SGHAT and FQNNGV. CDR3 in amino acids: CASSLGTGFYNEQFF. The CDR3 DNA reads TGTGCCAGCAGCTTAGGGACAGGGTTCTACAATGAGCAGTTCTTC.

The chain carries TRBV6-4 and TRBJ2-2; D gene uncertain. The CDR3 runs to 14 residues. V was trimmed by 0 bases and J by 6 bases, leaving 8 bases between them. Looked up from germline, CDR1 is MRHNA and CDR2 is SNTAGT. DNA for the CDR3: TGTGCCAGCAGTGACTCGAGTTTCGCCGGGGAGCTGTTTTTT. It is translated as CASSDSSFAGELFF.

V and J are TRBV5-6 and TRBJ1-2, with a weak D call TRBD1 (5 bases). Germline CDR1 is SGHDT and CDR2 is YYEEEE. V lost 4 bases and J lost 4, with 17 bases in between. The CDR3 runs 15 residues. CDR3 protein: CASSQGHNPAYGYTF. CDR3 bases: TGTGCCAGCAGCCAAGGACACAATCCCGCCTATGGCTACACCTTC.